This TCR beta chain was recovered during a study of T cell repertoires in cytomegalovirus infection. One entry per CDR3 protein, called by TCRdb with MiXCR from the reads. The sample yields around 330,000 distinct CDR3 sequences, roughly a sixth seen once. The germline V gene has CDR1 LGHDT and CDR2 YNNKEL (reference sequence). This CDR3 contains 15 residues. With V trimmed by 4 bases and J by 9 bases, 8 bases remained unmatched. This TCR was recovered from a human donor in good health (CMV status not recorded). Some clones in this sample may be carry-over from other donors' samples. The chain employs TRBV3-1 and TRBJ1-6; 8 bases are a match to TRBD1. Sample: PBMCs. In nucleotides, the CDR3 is TGTGCCAGCAGCCTTAACGACAGGGGTGGTTCACCCCTCCACTTT. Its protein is CASSLNDRGGSPLHF. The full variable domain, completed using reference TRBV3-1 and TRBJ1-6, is DTAVSQTPKYLVTQMGNDKSIKCEQNLGHDTMYWYKQDSKKFLKIMFSYNNKELIINETVPNRFSPKSPDKAHLNLHINSLELGDSAVYFCASSLNDRGGSPLHFGNGTRLTVT.